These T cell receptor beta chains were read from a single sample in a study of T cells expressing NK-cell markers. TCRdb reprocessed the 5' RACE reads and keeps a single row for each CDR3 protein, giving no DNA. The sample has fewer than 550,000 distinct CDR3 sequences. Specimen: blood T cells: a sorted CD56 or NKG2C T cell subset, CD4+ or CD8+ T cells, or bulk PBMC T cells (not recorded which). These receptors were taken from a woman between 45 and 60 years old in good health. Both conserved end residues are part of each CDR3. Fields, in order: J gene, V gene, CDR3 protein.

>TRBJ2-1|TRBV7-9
CASSSTQVGTSFF
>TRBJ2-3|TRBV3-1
CASSQRRTGQGDTQYF
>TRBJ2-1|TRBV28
CASGLRTSGTNEQFF
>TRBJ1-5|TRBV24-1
CAIRWDGYQPQHF
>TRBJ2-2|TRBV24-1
CATSDLQGLISGELFF
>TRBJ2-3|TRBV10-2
CASTPSYSGRDTQYF
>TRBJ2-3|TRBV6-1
CASSEEGSSTDTQYF
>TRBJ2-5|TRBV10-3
CAISHLDSQETQYF
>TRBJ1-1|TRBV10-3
CAISEITNTEAFF
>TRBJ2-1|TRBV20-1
CSAPKGGGGFYNEQFF
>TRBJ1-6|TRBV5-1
CASSEAYYNSPLHF
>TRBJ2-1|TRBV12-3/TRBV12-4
CASSFLRGFDEQFF
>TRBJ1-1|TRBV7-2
CASSQSSFKGESEAFF
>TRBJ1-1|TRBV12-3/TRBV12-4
CASSLPFAGNTEAFF
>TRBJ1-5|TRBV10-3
CAISLGVGNQPQHF
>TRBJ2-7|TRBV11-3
CASSHPRDRGLNPYEQYF
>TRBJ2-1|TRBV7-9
CASSRSLAGGNNEQFF
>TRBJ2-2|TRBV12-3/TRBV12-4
CASRPLGMGGELFF
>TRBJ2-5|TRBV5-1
CASSLAPAVKTQYF
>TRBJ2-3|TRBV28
CASRGVTRTSGSRPYF
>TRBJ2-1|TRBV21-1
CASSKEQGYDLHNEQFF
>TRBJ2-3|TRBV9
CASSGTPPEREGGTDTQYF
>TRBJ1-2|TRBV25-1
CASSEVGRVAGYTF
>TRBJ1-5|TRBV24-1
CATSDGGTGASQPQHF
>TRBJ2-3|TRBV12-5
CASGLFRADTQYF
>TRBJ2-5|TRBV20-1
CSALLGALGRETQYF
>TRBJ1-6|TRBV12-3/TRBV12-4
CASSLGTGGRSPLHF
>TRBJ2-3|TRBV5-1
CASAGTGLSDTQYF
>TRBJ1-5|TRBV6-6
CASSSLSGQPQHF
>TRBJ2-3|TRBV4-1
CASSQVREDTQYF
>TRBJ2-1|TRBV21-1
CASSKRAGTYNEQFF
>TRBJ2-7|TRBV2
CASRTGTGLYEQYF
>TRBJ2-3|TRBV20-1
CSARAPAGVTDTQYF
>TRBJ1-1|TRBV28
CASSLPQVRGREAFF
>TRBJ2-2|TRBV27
CASSLRTRTGELFF
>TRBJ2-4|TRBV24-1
CATSDFVRGKNIQYF